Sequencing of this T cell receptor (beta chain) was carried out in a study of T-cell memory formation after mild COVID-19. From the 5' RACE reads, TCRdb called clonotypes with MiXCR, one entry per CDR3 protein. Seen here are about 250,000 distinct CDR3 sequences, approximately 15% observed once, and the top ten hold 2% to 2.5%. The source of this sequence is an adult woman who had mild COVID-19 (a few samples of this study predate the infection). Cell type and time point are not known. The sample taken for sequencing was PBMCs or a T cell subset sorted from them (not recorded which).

The CDR3 loop reads CASSTSSGGVETQYF. The CDR3 nucleotides are TGTGCCAGCAGTACATCTAGCGGAGGGGTCGAGACCCAGTACTTC. V usage is TRBV12-3 or TRBV12-4 and J usage is TRBJ2-5; 7 bases line up with TRBD2. Germline trimming cut 5 bases from V and 5 bases from J; bases unmatched to any gene: 11. CDR3 length: 15 residues.